This TCR beta chain was captured by sequencing in a study of CD8 T cells in ankylosing spondylitis. The study's findings and limits: According to the report, clones linked to the disease were significantly enriched in matched synovial fluid samples taken from ankylosing spondylitis patients. The authors found the disease-linked clones to be CD8+ and relatively rare in peripheral blood. Roughly eight highly homologous variants made up a TCR beta motif that seemed to typify ankylosing spondylitis blood. Past studies reported some motif variants in reactive arthritis synovial fluid and blood.

This clonotype came up a few times. As yet, its antigen is unknown. V lost 1 base to trimming and J lost 8 bases; unmatched junction nucleotides: 5. Germline CDR1 reads LGHNA; CDR2 reads YSLEER. The CDR3 extends over 14 amino acids. Quantitative 5'-RACE was performed with molecular barcodes, and it yielded the TCR beta libraries. TCRdb re-called the 5' RACE reads with MiXCR, one entry per CDR3 protein. The sample holds roughly 700,000 distinct CDR3 sequences, 15% to 20% seen once. The chain has TRBV4-3 and TRBJ1-2, with 9 nucleotides matching TRBD1. This clonotype was obtained from a male donor with ankylosing spondylitis. The sample was blood, either unsorted or a sorted T cell fraction (not recorded which). The CDR3 DNA is TGCGCCAGCAGCCAAGGGACAGGGGTTGGCGGCTACACCTTC. This encodes CASSQGTGVGGYTF.